This is a list of T cell receptor beta chains from one sample in a study of OX40 agonist ivuxolimab in advanced cancers. This table comes from immunoSEQ multiplex PCR, and its TCRdb copy is limited to in-frame clones, with some not included. Counted here are over 60,000 clones, roughly nine tenths occurring once; the ten biggest clones make up over 3%. The sample was CD4+ or CD8+ T cells sorted from blood, taken in a trial of the OX40 agonist ivuxolimab. All receptors come from an adult with an advanced solid tumor such as melanoma, head and neck, liver or kidney cancer. Each CDR3 is given with its conserved first and last residue. Fields, in order: J gene, clone size, D gene, V gene, CDR3 protein, CDR3 DNA. A D gene is named only where the DNA matches it firmly. Some rows mark clone size as missing; the rest say once, few, many or name a class of expanded clone.

>TRBJ1-2|once|NA|TRBV30
CAWSVGVNYGYTF
TGTGCCTGGAGTGTAGGGGTTAACTATGGCTACACCTTC
>TRBJ1-2|NA|NA|TRBV29-1
CSVKASEAAPYGYTF
TGCAGCGTTAAGGCTAGTGAGGCAGCCCCTTATGGCTACACCTTC
>TRBJ1-6|NA|NA|TRBV2
CASTGSGGRAYNSPLHF
TGTGCCAGCACCGGTTCCGGGGGGCGAGCCTATAATTCACCCCTCCACTTT
>TRBJ2-6|NA|NA|TRBV7-3
CASSLGQFSGANVLTF
TGTGCCAGCAGCCTCGGACAGTTCTCTGGGGCCAACGTCCTGACTTTC
>TRBJ2-7|NA|TRBD2|TRBV29-1
CSVRRGGLYEQYF
TGCAGCGTGAGGCGGGGGGGGCTCTACGAGCAGTACTTC
>TRBJ1-2|NA|NA|TRBV28
CASSLMSYGYTF
TGTGCCAGCAGTTTAATGTCTTATGGCTACACCTTC
>TRBJ2-1|NA|NA|TRBV11-3
CASSSPWDNEQFF
TGTGCCAGCAGCTCCCCATGGGACAATGAGCAGTTCTTC
>TRBJ2-3|NA|NA|TRBV7-6
CASSLQPQFGNTQYF
TGTGCCAGCAGCTTACAGCCCCAATTTGGGAATACGCAGTATTTT
>TRBJ1-2|NA|NA|TRBV6-1
CASRRGVDGYTF
TGTGCCAGCAGAAGGGGGGTGGACGGCTACACCTTC
>TRBJ2-7|NA|TRBD1|TRBV19
CASGTVSSYEQYF
TGTGCCAGTGGGACAGTTTCCTCCTACGAGCAGTACTTC
>TRBJ1-3|NA|NA|TRBV6-1
CASSEEVSAFSGNTIYF
TGTGCCAGCAGTGAAGAGGTTTCAGCCTTCTCTGGAAACACCATATATTTT
>TRBJ1-1|once|NA|TRBV2
CASSEALLRQFSPEAFF
TGTGCCAGCAGTGAAGCGCTTCTTAGACAGTTTAGCCCTGAAGCTTTCTTT
>TRBJ2-1|NA|NA|TRBV10-1
CAVKPEFYNEQFF
TGCGCCGTTAAGCCGGAGTTCTACAATGAGCAGTTCTTC
>TRBJ2-7|once|NA|TRBV11-2
CASSLGLGGYEQYF
TGTGCCAGCAGCTTAGGACTGGGGGGCTACGAGCAGTACTTC
>TRBJ1-5|NA|NA|TRBV19
CASSTQGGSNQPQHF
TGTGCCAGTAGTACTCAGGGAGGTAGCAATCAGCCCCAGCATTTT
>TRBJ1-1|NA|NA|TRBV6-5
CASSYVQMNTEAFF
TGTGCCAGCAGTTACGTACAGATGAACACTGAAGCTTTCTTT
>TRBJ2-7|NA|NA|TRBV7-9
CASSLAGRAYEQYF
TGTGCCAGCAGCTTAGCCGGCAGGGCCTACGAGCAGTACTTC
>TRBJ1-6|NA|NA|TRBV30
CAWSSLSSYNSPLHF
TGTGCCTGGAGTAGTCTAAGCTCCTATAATTCACCCCTCCACTTT
>TRBJ1-4|NA|TRBD1|TRBV5-6
CASSSGQGAPNEKLFF
TGTGCCAGCAGCTCTGGACAGGGGGCGCCTAATGAAAAACTGTTTTTT
>TRBJ1-1|NA|NA|TRBV7-2
CASSLTLASTEAFF
TGTGCCAGCAGCTTAACACTGGCGAGTACTGAAGCTTTCTTT
>TRBJ2-7|NA|NA|TRBV6-1
CASSEGGIGREQYF
TGTGCCAGCAGTGAAGGGGGTATAGGTCGCGAGCAGTACTTC
>TRBJ1-6|NA|TRBD1|TRBV6-6
CASNPTGRNSPLHF
TGTGCCAGCAACCCGACAGGGCGGAATTCACCCCTCCACTTT
>TRBJ2-3|NA|TRBD2|TRBV4-3
CASSQDKLAGGHSTDTQYF
TGCGCCAGCAGCCAAGATAAACTAGCGGGGGGCCATAGCACAGATACGCAGTATTTT
>TRBJ1-5|NA|TRBD1|TRBV6-5
CASSPRQGGQPQHF
TGTGCCAGCAGCCCAAGACAGGGGGGTCAGCCCCAGCATTTT
>TRBJ2-3|once|NA|TRBV19
CASSTHPDTQYF
TGTGCCAGTAGTACACACCCGGATACGCAGTATTTT
>TRBJ1-4|NA|TRBD1|TRBV5-1
CASSLVAGGEKLFF
TGCGCCAGCAGCTTGGTTGCAGGGGGGGAAAAACTGTTTTTT
>TRBJ2-7|once|TRBD2|TRBV7-3
CASSPRGGSYEQYF
TGTGCCAGCAGCCCCCGGGGCGGGAGCTACGAGCAGTACTTC
>TRBJ2-7|NA|NA|TRBV29-1
CSVGESLEQYF
TGCAGCGTTGGGGAGTCCCTCGAGCAGTACTTC
>TRBJ1-1|NA|NA|TRBV9
CASSEPGSPNTEAFF
TGTGCCAGCAGCGAGCCAGGGTCCCCGAACACTGAAGCTTTCTTT
>TRBJ2-1|NA|TRBD2|TRBV7-8
CASSIRLAGPPRDEQFF
TGTGCCAGCAGCATTAGACTAGCGGGACCCCCAAGAGATGAGCAGTTCTTC
>TRBJ1-4|NA|NA|TRBV18
CASSPQGGEGEKLFF
TGTGCCAGCTCACCACAAGGGGGAGAAGGGGAAAAACTGTTTTTT
>TRBJ1-2|NA|TRBD1|TRBV19
CASSYGQGVYGYTF
TGTGCCAGTAGCTATGGACAGGGAGTCTATGGCTACACCTTC
>TRBJ2-7|NA|TRBD2|TRBV5-4
CASSISSGRTVYEQYF
TGTGCCAGCAGCATCTCTAGCGGGAGAACGGTCTACGAGCAGTACTTC
>TRBJ2-3|NA|TRBD2|TRBV6-5
CASRAGDGADTQYF
TGTGCCAGCAGGGCGGGAGATGGGGCAGATACGCAGTATTTT
>TRBJ1-2|once|NA|TRBV27
CASKKAEGSHYGYTF
TGTGCCAGCAAGAAGGCCGAAGGGAGCCACTATGGCTACACCTTC
>TRBJ2-1|NA|TRBD2|TRBV9
CASNKGSGRGDFSYNEQFF
TGTGCCAGCAATAAGGGGAGCGGGAGGGGGGACTTCTCCTACAATGAGCAGTTCTTC
>TRBJ2-7|NA|TRBD1|TRBV6-1
CASTWDRGTREQYF
TGTGCCAGCACCTGGGACAGGGGAACCCGCGAGCAGTACTTC
>TRBJ2-7|NA|TRBD1|TRBV5-4
CASSDDRGQIEQYF
TGTGCCAGCAGCGACGACAGGGGGCAGATCGAGCAGTACTTC
>TRBJ2-5|NA|TRBD1|TRBV5-1
CASSLGSGQAIQETQYF
TGCGCCAGCAGCTTGGGGTCGGGACAGGCCATCCAAGAGACCCAGTACTTC
>TRBJ2-5|NA|NA|TRBV7-2
CASNRGRNQETQYF
TGTGCCAGCAACCGAGGTCGGAACCAAGAGACCCAGTACTTC
>TRBJ1-5|NA|NA|TRBV7-3
CASSLKRGGPPQHF
TGTGCCAGCAGCTTAAAGCGGGGGGGCCCGCCCCAGCATTTT
>TRBJ2-2|NA|TRBD2|TRBV10-3
CAISAGLAINTGELFF
TGTGCCATCAGCGCGGGACTAGCGATAAACACCGGGGAGCTGTTTTTT
>TRBJ2-1|few|TRBD2|TRBV4-2
CASSQGLGLATYNEQFF
TGTGCCAGCAGCCAAGGGCTCGGACTAGCCACCTACAATGAGCAGTTCTTC
>TRBJ2-6|NA|NA|TRBV28
CASIGGDTGANVLTF
TGTGCCAGCATCGGCGGGGATACTGGGGCCAACGTCCTGACTTTC
>TRBJ2-1|NA|TRBD2|TRBV7-9
CASSLVPAGVENEQFF
TGTGCCAGCAGCTTAGTTCCAGCGGGAGTCGAGAATGAGCAGTTCTTC
>TRBJ2-7|few|NA|TRBV28
CASSDISGGEDYEQYF
TGTGCCAGCAGTGATATTAGCGGAGGGGAGGATTACGAGCAGTACTTC
>TRBJ2-7|NA|NA|TRBV7-2
CASSPRTFSYEQYF
TGTGCCAGCAGCCCCCGGACGTTCTCCTACGAGCAGTACTTC
>TRBJ1-2|NA|NA|TRBV2
CASSAGTMGYTF
TGTGCCAGCAGTGCCGGGACTATGGGCTACACCTTC
>TRBJ2-5|NA|NA|TRBV28
CASSLQRQGTGAQYF
TGTGCCAGCAGTTTGCAGAGGCAGGGTACTGGGGCCCAGTACTTC